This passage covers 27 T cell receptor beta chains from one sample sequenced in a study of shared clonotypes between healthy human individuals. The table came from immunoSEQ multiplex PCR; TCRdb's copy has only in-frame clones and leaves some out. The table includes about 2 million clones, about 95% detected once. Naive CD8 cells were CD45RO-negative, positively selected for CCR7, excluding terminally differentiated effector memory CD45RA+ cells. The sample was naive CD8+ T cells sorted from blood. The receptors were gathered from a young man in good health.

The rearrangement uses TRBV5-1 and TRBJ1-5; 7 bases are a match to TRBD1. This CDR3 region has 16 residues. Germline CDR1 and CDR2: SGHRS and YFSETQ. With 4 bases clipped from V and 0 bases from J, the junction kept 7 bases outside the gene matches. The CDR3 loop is CASSLRDSSSNQPQHF. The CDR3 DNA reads TGCGCCAGCAGCCTACGGGACAGTTCTAGCAATCAGCCCCAGCATTTT.

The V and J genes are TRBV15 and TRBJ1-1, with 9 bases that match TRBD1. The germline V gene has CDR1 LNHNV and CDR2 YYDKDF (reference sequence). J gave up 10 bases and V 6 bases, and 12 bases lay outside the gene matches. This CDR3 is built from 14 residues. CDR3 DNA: TGTGCCACCAGTGCCGCGGGACAGGGCAGAGGAGCTTTCTTT. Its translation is CATSAAGQGRGAFF.

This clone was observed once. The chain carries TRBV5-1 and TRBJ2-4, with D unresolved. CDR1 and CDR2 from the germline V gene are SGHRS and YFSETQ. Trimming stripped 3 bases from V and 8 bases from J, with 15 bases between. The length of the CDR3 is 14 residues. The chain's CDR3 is CASSSSQGGDIQYF. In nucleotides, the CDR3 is TGCGCCAGCAGCTCCTCACAAGGTGGGGACATTCAGTACTTC.

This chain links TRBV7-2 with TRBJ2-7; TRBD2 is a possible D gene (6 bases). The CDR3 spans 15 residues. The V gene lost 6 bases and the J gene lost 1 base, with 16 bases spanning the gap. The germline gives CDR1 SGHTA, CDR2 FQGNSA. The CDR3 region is CASRDRDSPSYEQYF. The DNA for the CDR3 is TGTGCCAGCAGGGACCGGGACTCGCCTTCCTACGAGCAGTACTTC.

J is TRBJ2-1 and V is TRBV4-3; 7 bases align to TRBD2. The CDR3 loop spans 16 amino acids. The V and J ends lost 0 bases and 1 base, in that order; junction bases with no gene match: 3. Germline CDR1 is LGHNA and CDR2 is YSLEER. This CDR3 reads CASSQENGRSYNEQFF. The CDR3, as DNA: TGCGCCAGCAGCCAAGAGAACGGGAGGTCCTACAATGAGCAGTTCTTC.

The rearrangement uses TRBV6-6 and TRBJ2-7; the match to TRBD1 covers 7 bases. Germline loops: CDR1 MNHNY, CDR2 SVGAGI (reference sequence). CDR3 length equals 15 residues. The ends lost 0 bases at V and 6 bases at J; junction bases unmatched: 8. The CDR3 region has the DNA TGTGCCAGCAGTTACTCTGGCGCGACAGGGCGCGAGCAGTACTTC. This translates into CASSYSGATGREQYF.

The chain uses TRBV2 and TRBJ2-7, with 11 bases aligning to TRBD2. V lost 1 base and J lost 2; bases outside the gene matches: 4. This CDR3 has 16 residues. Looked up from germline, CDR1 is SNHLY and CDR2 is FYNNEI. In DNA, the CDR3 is TGTGCCAGCAGTGAAGAGGGGACTAGCGGCACCTACGAGCAGTACTTC. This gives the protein CASSEEGTSGTYEQYF.

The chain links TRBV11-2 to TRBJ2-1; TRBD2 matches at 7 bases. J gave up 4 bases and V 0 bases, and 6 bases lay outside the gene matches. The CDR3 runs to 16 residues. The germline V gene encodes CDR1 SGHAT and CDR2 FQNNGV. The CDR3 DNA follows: TGTGCCAGCAGCTTAGATTCCGCTAGCGGTTACAATGAGCAGTTCTTC. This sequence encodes CASSLDSASGYNEQFF.

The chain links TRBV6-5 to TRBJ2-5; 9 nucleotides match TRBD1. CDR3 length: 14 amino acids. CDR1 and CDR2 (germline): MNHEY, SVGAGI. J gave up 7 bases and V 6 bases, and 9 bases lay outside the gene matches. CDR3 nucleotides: TGTGCCAGCAGCCTGGGACAGGGATTGGGGACCCAGTACTTC. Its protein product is CASSLGQGLGTQYF.

CDR3 region: CASSLGWGNEQFF. As DNA, the CDR3 is TGTGCCAGCAGCTTAGGATGGGGCAATGAGCAGTTCTTC. J is TRBJ2-1 and V is TRBV7-2; D unclear. This CDR3 contains 13 residues. The germline CDR1 and CDR2 sequences are SGHTA and FQGNSA. Trimming took 1 base from V and 6 from J, leaving 7 bases between them.

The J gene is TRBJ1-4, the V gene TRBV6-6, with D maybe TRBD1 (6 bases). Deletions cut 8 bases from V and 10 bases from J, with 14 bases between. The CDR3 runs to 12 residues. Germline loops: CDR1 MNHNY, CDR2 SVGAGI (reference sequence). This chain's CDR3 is CASCRDTSKLFF. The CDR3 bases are TGTGCCAGCTGCCGGGACACTTCAAAACTGTTTTTT.

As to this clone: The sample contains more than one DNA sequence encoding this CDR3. CDR3 region: CASSAGQLTEAFF. DNA for the CDR3: TGTGCCAGCAGCGCGGGACAACTCACTGAAGCTTTCTTT. The chain joins TRBV9 to TRBJ1-1; tentative D call: TRBD1 (6 bases). The CDR3 covers 13 residues. The germline V gene has CDR1 SGDLS and CDR2 YYNGEE. The V gene lost 3 bases and the J gene lost 4 bases, with 10 bases spanning the gap.

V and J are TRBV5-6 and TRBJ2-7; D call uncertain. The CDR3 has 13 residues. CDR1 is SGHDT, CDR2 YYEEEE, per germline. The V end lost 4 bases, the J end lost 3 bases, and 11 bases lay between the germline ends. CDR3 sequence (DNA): TGTGCCAGCAGCCCCTCAGCCTACTACGAGCAGTACTTC. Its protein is CASSPSAYYEQYF. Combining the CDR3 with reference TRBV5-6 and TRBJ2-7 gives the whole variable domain DAGVTQSPTHLIKTRGQQVTLRCSPKSGHDTVSWYQQALGQGPQFIFQYYEEEERQRGNFPDRFSGHQFPNYSSELNVNALLLGDSALYLCASSPSAYYEQYFGPGTRLTVT.

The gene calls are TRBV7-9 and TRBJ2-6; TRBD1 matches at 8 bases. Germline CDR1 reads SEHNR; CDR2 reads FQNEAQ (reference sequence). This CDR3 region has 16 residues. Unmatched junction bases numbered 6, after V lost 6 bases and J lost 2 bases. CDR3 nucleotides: TGTGCCAGCAGGCGCACGGACAGGGCTGGGGCCAACGTCCTGACTTTC. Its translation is CASRRTDRAGANVLTF.

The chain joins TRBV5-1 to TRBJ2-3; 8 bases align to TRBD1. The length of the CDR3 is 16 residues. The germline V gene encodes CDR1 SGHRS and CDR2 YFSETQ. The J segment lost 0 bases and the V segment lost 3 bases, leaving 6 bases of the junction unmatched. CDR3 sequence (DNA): TGCGCCAGCAGCTCGACAGGGGTGCTTAGCACAGATACGCAGTATTTT. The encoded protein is CASSSTGVLSTDTQYF. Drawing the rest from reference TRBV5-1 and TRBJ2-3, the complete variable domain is KAGVTQTPRYLIKTRGQQVTLSCSPISGHRSVSWYQQTPGQGLQFLFEYFSETQRNKGNFPGRFSGRQFSNSRSEMNVSTLELGDSALYLCASSSTGVLSTDTQYFGPGTRLTVL.

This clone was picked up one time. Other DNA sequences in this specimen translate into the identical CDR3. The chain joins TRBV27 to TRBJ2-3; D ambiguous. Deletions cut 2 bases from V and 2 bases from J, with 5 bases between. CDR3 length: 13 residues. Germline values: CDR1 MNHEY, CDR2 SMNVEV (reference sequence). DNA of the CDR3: TGTGCCAGCAGTTTAGTCCTCACAGATACGCAGTATTTT. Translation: CASSLVLTDTQYF.

CDR3 sequence (DNA): TGTGCCAGCAGTTTTCGGAAGGGCTACGAGCAGTACTTC. It is translated as CASSFRKGYEQYF. The chain links TRBV27 to TRBJ2-7, with D unresolved. Looked up from germline, CDR1 is MNHEY and CDR2 is SMNVEV (reference sequence). This CDR3 has 13 residues. Trimming removed 3 bases at V and 3 bases at J, with 9 bases between.

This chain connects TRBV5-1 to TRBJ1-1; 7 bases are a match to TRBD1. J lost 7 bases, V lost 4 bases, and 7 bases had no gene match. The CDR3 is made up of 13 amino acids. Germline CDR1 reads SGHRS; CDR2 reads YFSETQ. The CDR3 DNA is TGCGCCAGCAGCCCGGGGACAGCCCTTGAAGCTTTCTTT. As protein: CASSPGTALEAFF.

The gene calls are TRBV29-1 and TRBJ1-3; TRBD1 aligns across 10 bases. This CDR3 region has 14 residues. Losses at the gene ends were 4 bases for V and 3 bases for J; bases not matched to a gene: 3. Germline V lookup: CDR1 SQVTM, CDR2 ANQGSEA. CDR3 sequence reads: CSVGDRGLGNTIYF. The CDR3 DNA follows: TGCAGCGTTGGGGACAGGGGACTTGGAAACACCATATATTTT. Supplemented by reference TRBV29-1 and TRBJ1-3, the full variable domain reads SAVISQKPSRDICQRGTSLTIQCQVDSQVTMMFWYRQQPGQSLTLIATANQGSEATYESGFVIDKFPISRPNLTFSTLTVSNMSPEDSSIYLCSVGDRGLGNTIYFGEGSWLTVV.

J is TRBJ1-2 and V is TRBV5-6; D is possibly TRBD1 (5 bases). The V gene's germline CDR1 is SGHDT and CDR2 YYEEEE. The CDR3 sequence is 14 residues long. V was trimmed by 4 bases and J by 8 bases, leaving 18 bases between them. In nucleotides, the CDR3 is TGTGCCAGCAGCCCCCCCGGGGGATGTACAGGCTACACCTTC. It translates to CASSPPGGCTGYTF.

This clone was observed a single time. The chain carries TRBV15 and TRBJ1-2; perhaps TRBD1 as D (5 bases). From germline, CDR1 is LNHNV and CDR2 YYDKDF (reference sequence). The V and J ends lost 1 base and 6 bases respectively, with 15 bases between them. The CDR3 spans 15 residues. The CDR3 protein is CATSRVQGVVNGYTF. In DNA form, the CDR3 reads TGTGCCACCAGCAGAGTTCAAGGGGTGGTTAATGGCTACACCTTC.

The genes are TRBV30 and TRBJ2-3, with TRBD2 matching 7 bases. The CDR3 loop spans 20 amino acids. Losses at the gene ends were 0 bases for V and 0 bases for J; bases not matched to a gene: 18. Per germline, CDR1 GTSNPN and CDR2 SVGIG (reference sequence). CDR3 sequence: CAWSVMQSGEDIHSTDTQYF. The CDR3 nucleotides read TGTGCCTGGAGTGTAATGCAGAGCGGGGAGGACATCCATAGCACAGATACGCAGTATTTT.

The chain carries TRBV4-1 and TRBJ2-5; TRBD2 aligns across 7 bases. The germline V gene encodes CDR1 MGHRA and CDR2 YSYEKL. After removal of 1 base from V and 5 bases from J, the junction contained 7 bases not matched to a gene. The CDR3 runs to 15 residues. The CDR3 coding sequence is TGCGCCAGCAGCCAAGTTCAGACTAGCCCCGAGACCCAGTACTTC. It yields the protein CASSQVQTSPETQYF.

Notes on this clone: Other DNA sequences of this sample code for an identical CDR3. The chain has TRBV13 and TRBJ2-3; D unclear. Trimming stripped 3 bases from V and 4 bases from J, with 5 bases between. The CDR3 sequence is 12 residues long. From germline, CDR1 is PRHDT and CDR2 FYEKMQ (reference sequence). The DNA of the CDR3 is TGTGCCAGCAGCTTTTTGTCAGATACGCAGTATTTT. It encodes CASSFLSDTQYF.

The CDR3 spells CASSDSTGSTYNEQFF. In DNA, the CDR3 is TGTGCCAGCAGTGACTCGACAGGGAGTACCTACAATGAGCAGTTCTTC. The chain recombines TRBV6-4 with TRBJ2-1; 7 nucleotides match TRBD1. With V trimmed by 0 bases and J by 2 bases, 4 bases remained unmatched. This CDR3 region has 16 residues. Germline V lookup: CDR1 MRHNA, CDR2 SNTAGT.

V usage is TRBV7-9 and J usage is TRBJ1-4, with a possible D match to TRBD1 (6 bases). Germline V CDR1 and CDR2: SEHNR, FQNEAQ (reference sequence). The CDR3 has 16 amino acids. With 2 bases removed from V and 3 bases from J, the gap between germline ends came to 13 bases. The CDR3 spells CASSLSQGIPNEKLFF. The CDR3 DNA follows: TGTGCCAGCAGCTTATCCCAGGGGATACCTAATGAAAAACTGTTTTTT. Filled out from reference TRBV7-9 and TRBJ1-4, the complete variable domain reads DTGVSQNPRHKITKRGQNVTFRCDPISEHNRLYWYRQTLGQGPEFLTYFQNEAQLEKSRLLSDRFSAERPKGSFSTLEIQRTEQGDSAMYLCASSLSQGIPNEKLFFGSGTQLSVL.

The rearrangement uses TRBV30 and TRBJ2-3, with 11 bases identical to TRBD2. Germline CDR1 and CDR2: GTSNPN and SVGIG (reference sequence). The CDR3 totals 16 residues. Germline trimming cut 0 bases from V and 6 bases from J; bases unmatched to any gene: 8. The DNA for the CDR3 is TGTGCCTGGAGTGTACTAGCGGGAGCTTGGTCGGATACGCAGTATTTT. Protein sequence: CAWSVLAGAWSDTQYF. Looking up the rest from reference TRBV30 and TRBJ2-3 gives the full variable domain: SQTIHQWPATLVQPVGSPLSLECTVEGTSNPNLYWYRQAAGRGLQLLFYSVGIGQISSEVPQNLSASRPQDRQFILSSKKLLLSDSGFYLCAWSVLAGAWSDTQYFGPGTRLTVL.